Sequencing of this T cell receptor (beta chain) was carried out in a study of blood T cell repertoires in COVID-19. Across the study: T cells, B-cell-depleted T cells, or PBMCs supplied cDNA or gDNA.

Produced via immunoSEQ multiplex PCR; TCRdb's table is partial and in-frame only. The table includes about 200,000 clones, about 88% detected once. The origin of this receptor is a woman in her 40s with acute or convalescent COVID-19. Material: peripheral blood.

The CDR3 region is CASSLVGQGGNYGYTF. The CDR3 nucleotides read TGTGCCAGCAGCTTAGTTGGACAGGGAGGGAACTATGGCTACACCTTC. The V call is TRBV7-9, the J call TRBJ1-2, with 8 positions matching TRBD1. The length of the CDR3 is 16 residues. Germline values: CDR1 SEHNR, CDR2 FQNEAQ (reference sequence). V was clipped by 1 base and J by 2 bases; unmatched bases: 6.